The text below deals with one T cell receptor beta chain. Under the authors' procedure: Cell counts per sample came from amplifying reference gene primers. Assay used: immunoSEQ multiplex PCR; TCRdb lists only in-frame clones, some missing. That table is the source of V, J and clone size, and D and trimming were worked out from the DNA. Of just under 150,000 clones listed, about 86% are singletons. Germline trimming cut 8 bases from V and 7 bases from J; bases unmatched to any gene: 11. Germline CDR1 reads SQVTM; CDR2 reads ANQGSEA. The CDR3 consists of 14 residues. The data stem from a study of blood T cell repertoires in COVID-19. Background on the study: Some COVID-19 samples were acute and others convalescent; all came from the United States, Italy and Spain. Sample material is recorded as cDNA or gDNA derived from T cells, B-cell-depleted T cells, or PBMCs.

The V and J genes are TRBV29-1 and TRBJ2-1, with 10 bases aligning to TRBD2. This clonotype was sampled from a woman aged 45-60 years with active or convalescent COVID-19. Sequenced: peripheral blood. CDR3 DNA sequence: TGCAGCTTTCAAGCGGGAGGGGTTTTGAATGAGCAGTTCTTC. Protein sequence: CSFQAGGVLNEQFF.